Following are 11 T cell receptor beta chains from one sample sequenced in a study of cytomegalovirus exposure and HLA in healthy donors. Generated by immunoSEQ multiplex PCR, the TCRdb table keeps only in-frame clones and is missing some. Counted here are more than 95,000 clones, approximately 90% occurring once; the ten biggest clones make up less than 2%. Sequencing input: PBMCs. The receptors derive from a young woman in good health and CMV-seronegative.

The V gene is TRBV2, the J gene TRBJ2-7; 7 bases match TRBD2. CDR1 is SNHLY and CDR2 is FYNNEI in the germline V gene. The junction had 5 bases not matched to a gene; V was cut back by 8 bases and J by 4 bases. There are 12 residues in the CDR3. The CDR3 reads CASAGDFYEQYF. CDR3 DNA: TGTGCCAGCGCGGGGGACTTTTACGAGCAGTACTTC. Complete variable domain (other parts from reference TRBV2 and TRBJ2-7): EPEVTQTPSHQVTQMGQEVILRCVPISNHLYFYWYRQILGQKVEFLVSFYNNEISEKSEIFDDQFSVERPDGSNFTLKIRSTKLEDSAMYFCASAGDFYEQYFGPGTRLTVT.

The chain couples TRBV7-8 to TRBJ1-2; 10 bases line up with TRBD1. The CDR3 totals 15 residues. From germline, CDR1 is SGHVS and CDR2 FQNEAQ. V was clipped by 4 bases and J by 5 bases; unmatched bases: 7. As DNA, the CDR3 is TGTGCCAGCAGCTCCAGGGGGGGACAGGGGTATGGCTACACCTTC. Protein product: CASSSRGGQGYGYTF.

V and J are TRBV16 and TRBJ1-1; the D gene is possibly TRBD1 (6 bases). The length of the CDR3 is 15 residues. In germline, CDR1 is KGHSY, CDR2 FQNENV. V dropped 0 bases and J dropped 5 bases, with 13 bases sitting between them. The CDR3 DNA reads TGTGCCAGCAGCCAATCATACCAGGGGATGACTGAAGCTTTCTTT. Residues: CASSQSYQGMTEAFF.

V is TRBV18 and J is TRBJ1-2, with D unclear. V dropped 2 bases and J dropped 8 bases, with 9 bases sitting between them. The CDR3 is made up of 12 amino acids. CDR1 is KGHSH and CDR2 is LQKENI in the germline V gene. The CDR3 reads CASSPRAEGYTF. Here the CDR3 DNA reads TGTGCCAGCTCACCAAGAGCGGAGGGCTACACCTTC.

CDR3 protein: CASSQEWVGHYGYTF. The CDR3 DNA sequence: TGTGCCAGCAGCCAAGAATGGGTGGGCCACTATGGCTACACCTTC. The J gene is TRBJ1-2, the V gene TRBV4-2; D uncertain. The germline V gene encodes CDR1 LGHNA and CDR2 YNFKEQ. With 0 bases removed from V and 3 bases from J, the gap between germline ends came to 11 bases. The CDR3 runs to 15 residues.

The chain is built from TRBV7-2 and TRBJ1-5; no clear D. The V gene lost 5 bases and the J gene lost 11 bases, with 13 bases spanning the gap. CDR1 and CDR2 (germline): SGHTA, FQGNSA. This CDR3 spans 12 amino acids. CDR3 sequence (DNA): TGTGCCAGCAGCCCGAATACCGGGACCCAGCATTTT. It specifies CASSPNTGTQHF. Looking up the rest from reference TRBV7-2 and TRBJ1-5 gives the full variable domain: GAGVSQSPSNKVTEKGKDVELRCDPISGHTALYWYRQSLGQGLEFLIYFQGNSAPDKSGLPSDRFSAERTGGSVSTLTIQRTQQEDSAVYLCASSPNTGTQHFGDGTRLSIL.

The chain employs TRBV28 and TRBJ2-1; possibly TRBD1 for D (6 bases). This CDR3 spans 15 amino acids. V was trimmed by 6 bases and J by 0 bases, leaving 12 bases between them. In germline, CDR1 is MDHEN, CDR2 SYDVKM. The CDR3 nucleotides are TGTGCCAGCAGCCCAACAGGGAGCTCCTACAATGAGCAGTTCTTC. Residues: CASSPTGSSYNEQFF.

This chain connects TRBV27 to TRBJ2-5; D uncertain. CDR1 and CDR2 from the germline V gene are MNHEY and SMNVEV (reference sequence). The CDR3 loop spans 12 amino acids. V gave up 7 bases and J gave up 5 bases, with 11 bases separating them. CDR3 residues: CASTNRWETQYF. The CDR3 region has the DNA TGTGCCAGCACTAACCGGTGGGAGACCCAGTACTTC.

CDR3 in amino acids: CASSHDRGFRSYEQYF. The CDR3 DNA follows: TGTGCCAGCAGCCACGACAGGGGATTTAGGTCCTACGAGCAGTACTTC. This chain joins TRBV5-6 and TRBJ2-7, with 8 positions matching TRBD1. This CDR3 has 16 residues. Trimming at V came to 4 bases and at J to 1 base, leaving 10 bases not matched to a gene. Per germline, CDR1 SGHDT and CDR2 YYEEEE.

The chain combines TRBV6-5 with TRBJ2-7, with D maybe TRBD1 (6 bases). The CDR3 consists of 13 residues. The V gene lost 6 bases and the J gene lost 5 bases, with 14 bases spanning the gap. CDR1 MNHEY and CDR2 SVGAGI come from the germline V gene. As DNA, the CDR3 is TGTGCCAGCAGCCAACAGGGAACCCACGAGCAGTACTTC. Its protein product is CASSQQGTHEQYF.

This chain uses TRBV30 with TRBJ1-2, with D possibly being TRBD1 (5 bases). This CDR3 region has 12 residues. Germline V lookup: CDR1 GTSNPN, CDR2 SVGIG (reference sequence). Trimming shortened V by 2 bases and J by 7 bases, and 11 bases separated the two germline ends. The chain's CDR3 is CAWSPGQSGYTF. CDR3 nucleotide sequence: TGTGCCTGGAGTCCAGGGCAGAGTGGCTACACCTTC.